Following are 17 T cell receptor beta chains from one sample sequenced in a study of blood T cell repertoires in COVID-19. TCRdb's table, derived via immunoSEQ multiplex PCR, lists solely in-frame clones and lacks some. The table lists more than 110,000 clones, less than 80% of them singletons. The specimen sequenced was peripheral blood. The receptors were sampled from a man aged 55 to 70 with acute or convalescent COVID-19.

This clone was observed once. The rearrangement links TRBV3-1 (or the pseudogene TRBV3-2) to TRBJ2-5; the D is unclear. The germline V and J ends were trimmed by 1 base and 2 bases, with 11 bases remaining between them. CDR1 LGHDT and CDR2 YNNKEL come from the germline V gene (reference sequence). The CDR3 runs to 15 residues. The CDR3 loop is CASSQARQTQETQYF. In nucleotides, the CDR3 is TGTGCCAGCAGCCAAGCTCGGCAGACTCAAGAGACCCAGTACTTC.

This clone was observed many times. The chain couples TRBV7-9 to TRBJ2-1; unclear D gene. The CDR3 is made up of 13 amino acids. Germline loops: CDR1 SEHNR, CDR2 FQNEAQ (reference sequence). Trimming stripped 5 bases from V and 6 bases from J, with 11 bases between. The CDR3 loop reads CASSAPSSNEQFF. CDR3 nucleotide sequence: TGTGCCAGCAGCGCGCCGTCGTCCAATGAGCAGTTCTTC. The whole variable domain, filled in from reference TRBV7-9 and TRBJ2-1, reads DTGVSQNPRHKITKRGQNVTFRCDPISEHNRLYWYRQTLGQGPEFLTYFQNEAQLEKSRLLSDRFSAERPKGSFSTLEIQRTEQGDSAMYLCASSAPSSNEQFFGPGTRLTVL.

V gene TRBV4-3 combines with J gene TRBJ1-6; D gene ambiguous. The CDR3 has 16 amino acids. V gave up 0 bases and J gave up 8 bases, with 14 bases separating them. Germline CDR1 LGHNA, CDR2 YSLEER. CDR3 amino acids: CASSQDPRSSYSPLHF. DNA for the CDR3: TGCGCCAGCAGCCAAGACCCGAGGTCCAGTTATTCACCCCTCCACTTT.

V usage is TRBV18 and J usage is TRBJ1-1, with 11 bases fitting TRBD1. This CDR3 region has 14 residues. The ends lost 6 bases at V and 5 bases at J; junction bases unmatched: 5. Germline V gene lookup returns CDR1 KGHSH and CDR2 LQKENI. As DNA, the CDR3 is TGTGCCAGCTCCCCAGGGACAGGGGGAACTGAAGCTTTCTTT. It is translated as CASSPGTGGTEAFF.

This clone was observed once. In nucleotides, the CDR3 is TGCAGCGCCCCCGGTGTGGGGGGAAAAGAGACCCAGTACTTC. Its protein is CSAPGVGGKETQYF. This sequence joins TRBV29-1 and TRBJ2-5; D possibly corresponds to TRBD2 (6 bases). There are 14 residues in the CDR3. V was shortened by 7 bases and J by 3 bases, with 18 bases between the two germline ends. CDR1 SQVTM and CDR2 ANQGSEA come from the germline V gene.

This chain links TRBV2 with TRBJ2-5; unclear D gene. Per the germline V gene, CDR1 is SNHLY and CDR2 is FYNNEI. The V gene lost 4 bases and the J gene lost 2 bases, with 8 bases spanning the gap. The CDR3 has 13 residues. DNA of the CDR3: TGTGCCAGCAGTGGGTCAGGACAAGAGACCCAGTACTTC. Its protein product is CASSGSGQETQYF.

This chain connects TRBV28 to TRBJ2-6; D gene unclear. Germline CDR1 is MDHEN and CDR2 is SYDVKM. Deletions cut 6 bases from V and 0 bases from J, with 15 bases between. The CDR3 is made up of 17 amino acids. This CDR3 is CASRIGVTNSGANVLTF. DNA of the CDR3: TGTGCCAGCAGAATAGGTGTTACTAACTCTGGGGCCAACGTCCTGACTTTC.

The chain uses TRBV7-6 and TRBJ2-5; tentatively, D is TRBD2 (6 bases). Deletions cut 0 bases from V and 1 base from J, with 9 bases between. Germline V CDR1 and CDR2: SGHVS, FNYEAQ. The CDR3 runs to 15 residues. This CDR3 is CASSLAGGVQETQYF. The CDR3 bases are TGTGCCAGCAGCTTAGCCGGGGGAGTCCAAGAGACCCAGTACTTC.

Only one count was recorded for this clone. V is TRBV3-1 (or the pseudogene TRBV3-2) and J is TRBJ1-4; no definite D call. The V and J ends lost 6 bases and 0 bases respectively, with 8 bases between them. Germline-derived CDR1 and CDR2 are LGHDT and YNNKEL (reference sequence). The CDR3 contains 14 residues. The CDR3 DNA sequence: TGTGCCAGCAGGGGCTTTGCAACTAATGAAAAACTGTTTTTT. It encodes CASRGFATNEKLFF.

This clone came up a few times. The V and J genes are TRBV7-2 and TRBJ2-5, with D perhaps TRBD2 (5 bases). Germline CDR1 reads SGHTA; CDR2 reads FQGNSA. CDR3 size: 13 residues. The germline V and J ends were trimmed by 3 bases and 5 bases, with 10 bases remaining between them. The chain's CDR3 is CASSFTWRETQYF. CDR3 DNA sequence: TGTGCCAGCAGCTTCACGTGGAGGGAGACCCAGTACTTC.

The CDR3 bases are TGTGCCAGCAGCATGAAAGCGGGAGGGCCCGGGGAGCTGTTTTTT. This translates into CASSMKAGGPGELFF. The chain links TRBV7-2 to TRBJ2-2; 10 bases are shared with TRBD2. This CDR3 is 15 amino acids long. Germline CDR1 reads SGHTA; CDR2 reads FQGNSA. J lost 6 bases, V lost 5 bases, and 6 bases had no gene match.

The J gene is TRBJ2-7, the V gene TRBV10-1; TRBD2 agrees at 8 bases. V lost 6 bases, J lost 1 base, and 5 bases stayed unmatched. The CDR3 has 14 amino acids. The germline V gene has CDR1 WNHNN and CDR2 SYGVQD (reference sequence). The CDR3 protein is CASRLTSVSYEQYF. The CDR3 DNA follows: TGCGCCAGCAGGTTGACTAGCGTTTCCTACGAGCAGTACTTC.

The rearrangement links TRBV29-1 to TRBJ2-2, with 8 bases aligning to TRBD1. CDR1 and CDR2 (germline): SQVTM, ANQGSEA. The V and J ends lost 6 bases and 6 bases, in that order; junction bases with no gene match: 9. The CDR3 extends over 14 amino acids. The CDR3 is CSVGQGGLAGELFF. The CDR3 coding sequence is TGCAGCGTCGGACAGGGAGGCTTGGCCGGGGAGCTGTTTTTT.

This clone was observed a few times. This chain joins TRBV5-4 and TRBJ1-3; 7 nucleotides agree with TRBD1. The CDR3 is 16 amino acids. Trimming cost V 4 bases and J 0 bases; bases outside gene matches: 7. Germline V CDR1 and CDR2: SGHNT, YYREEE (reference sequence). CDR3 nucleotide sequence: TGTGCCAGCAGCCCCGGACAGGTTCTCTCTGGAAACACCATATATTTT. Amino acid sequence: CASSPGQVLSGNTIYF. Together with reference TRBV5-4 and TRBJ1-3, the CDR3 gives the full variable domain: ETGVTQSPTHLIKTRGQQVTLRCSSQSGHNTVSWYQQALGQGPQFIFQYYREEENGRGNFPPRFSGLQFPNYSSELNVNALELDDSALYLCASSPGQVLSGNTIYFGEGSWLTVV.

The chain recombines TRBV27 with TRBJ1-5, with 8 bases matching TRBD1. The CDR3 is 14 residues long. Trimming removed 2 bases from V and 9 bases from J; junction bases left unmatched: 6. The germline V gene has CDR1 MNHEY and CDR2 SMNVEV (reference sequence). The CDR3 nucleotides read TGTGCCAGCAGTTTAAGGGCAGGGGGCTTGCCCCAGCATTTT. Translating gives CASSLRAGGLPQHF.

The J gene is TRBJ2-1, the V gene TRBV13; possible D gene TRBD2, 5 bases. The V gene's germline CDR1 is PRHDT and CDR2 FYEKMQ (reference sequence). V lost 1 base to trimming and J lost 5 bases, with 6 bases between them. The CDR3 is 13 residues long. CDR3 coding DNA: TGTGCCAGCAGCTTAGTAGCGAACAATGAGCAGTTCTTC. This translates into CASSLVANNEQFF.

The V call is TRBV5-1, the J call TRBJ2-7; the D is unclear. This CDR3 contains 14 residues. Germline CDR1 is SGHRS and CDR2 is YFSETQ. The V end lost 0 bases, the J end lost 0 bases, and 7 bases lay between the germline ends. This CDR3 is CASSLDSNSYEQYF. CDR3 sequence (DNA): TGCGCCAGCAGCTTGGACAGCAACTCCTACGAGCAGTACTTC.